This TCR beta chain was sequenced for a study of T cells after yellow fever vaccination. Study-level background: SMART-Seq v4 Ultra Low Input served to prepare low-cell-number fractions.

With regard to this clonotype: Its antigen is unidentified.

V shed 5 bases and J 12 bases; nucleotides not matched to a gene: 9. Germline V gene data show CDR1 as SGHAT and CDR2 as FQNNGV. The CDR3 is 13 amino acids. 5'RACE template switching produced TCR cDNA carrying a universal primer site and UMIs. MiXCR was run by TCRdb on the 5' RACE reads, yielding one entry per CDR3 protein. The table shows 340,000 or so distinct CDR3 sequences, with under 15% occurring only once. Study-wide results and caveats: Post-booster samples contained most primary-vaccination clones (approximately 95% CD4, around 90% CD8).

The sequences come from CD4+ T cells sorted from PBMCs, collected 15 days after the yellow fever booster vaccination. This TCR derives from a man between 18 and 29 years old who received the YFV17D yellow fever vaccine. J is TRBJ2-3 and V is TRBV11-2; 9 bases align to TRBD1. Written as DNA, the CDR3 is TGTGCCAGCAGCCTCACCCGGGGACAGGGCCAGTATTTT. Its translation is CASSLTRGQGQYF.